These 4 T cell receptor beta chains originate from one sample sequenced in a study of chemoradiotherapy in HPV16-positive cancers (dated by TCRdb to between 2021 and 2023). Libraries were constructed by the immunoSEQ multiplex PCR assay. TCRdb took over this immuneACCESS table, retaining in-frame rearrangements with V and J assigned. Such tables are incomplete; in checked studies, under half of the missing clones stem from an unresolved V gene, and the remainder is unexplained. The table for this sample lists about 6,500 clones; around 89% of them were counted only once. Jointly, the top ten make up approximately 10% of the sample. The source was tumor tissue, collected from a patient who underwent chemoradiotherapy. Every receptor here comes from a human donor with HPV-associated anogenital cancer.

The rearrangement links TRBV18 to TRBJ1-1; a weak D match, TRBD1 (5 bases). Per germline, CDR1 KGHSH and CDR2 LQKENI. The CDR3 length is 13 residues. The ends were cut back, 5 bases at V and 1 base at J, with 8 bases in the middle. CDR3 DNA sequence: TGTGCCAGCTCAACCAGGGCGAACACTGAAGCTTTCTTT. Its translation: CASSTRANTEAFF.

This sequence joins TRBV7-9 and TRBJ1-1; D unresolved. V shed 5 bases and J shed 0 bases, with 16 bases lying between them. The CDR3 has 16 residues. CDR1 and CDR2 (germline): SEHNR, FQNEAQ (reference sequence). The CDR3 coding sequence is TGTGCCAGCAGCCCCGGTGGGCTGGGGTTGAACACTGAAGCTTTCTTT. Residues: CASSPGGLGLNTEAFF.

This clone came up a few times. The chain joins TRBV6-5 to TRBJ1-1; D not resolved. The CDR3 has 14 residues. V was trimmed by 3 bases and J by 4 bases, leaving 12 bases between them. The V gene's germline CDR1 is MNHEY and CDR2 SVGAGI. The CDR3: CASSYTLGSTEAFF. The CDR3 DNA sequence: TGTGCCAGCAGTTATACTTTGGGAAGCACTGAAGCTTTCTTT.

The chain joins TRBV2 to TRBJ1-5; 7 bases map to TRBD1. V gave up 4 bases and J gave up 5 bases; unmatched junction bases: 5. The CDR3 contains 14 residues. Germline assignment: CDR1 SNHLY and CDR2 FYNNEI. Here the CDR3 DNA reads TGTGCCAGCAGTGGACAGGGCTCTCATCAGCCCCAGCATTTT. It translates to CASSGQGSHQPQHF.